The present entry profiles one T cell receptor beta chain with its context. The data belong to a study of OX40 agonist ivuxolimab in advanced cancers. CDR1 is MNHEY, CDR2 SMNVEV, per germline (reference sequence). The CDR3 covers 15 residues. V shed 8 bases, J shed 0 bases, and the junction held 9 bases outside the gene matches. Clones were read by immunoSEQ multiplex PCR, and TCRdb kept only the in-frame ones, dropping some. The sample includes about 7,800 clones, about two thirds of them seen just once. The timepoints at which blood was sampled were baseline, cycle 4 day 1, and cycle 7 day 1. The chain has TRBV27 and TRBJ2-7; 8 nucleotides agree with TRBD1. The TCR comes from an adult with an advanced solid tumor such as melanoma, head and neck, liver or kidney cancer. The sequencing here drew on CD4+ or CD8+ T cells sorted from blood, taken in a trial of the OX40 agonist ivuxolimab. The CDR3 loop is CASSPRGQISYEQYF. In DNA, the CDR3 is TGTGCCAGCTCACCCAGGGGGCAGATCTCCTACGAGCAGTACTTC.